The 24 T cell receptor beta chains below were found in one sample sequenced in a study of blood T cell repertoires in COVID-19 (dated by TCRdb to 2018 to 2020). The library was generated by the immunoSEQ multiplex PCR assay. This is the immuneACCESS table as TCRdb keeps it, with only in-frame sequences that have V and J called. A part of the clones is gone; compared with another copy, unresolved V genes explain less than half, and the rest is unexplained. For this sample there are about 46,000 clones; more than 70% appear just once. The top ten clonotypes cover around 8.7% of the sample. Sequenced input: peripheral blood. The receptor set was obtained from a man over 45 with active COVID-19.

The chain recombines TRBV13 with TRBJ1-5; TRBD1 might be the D (6 bases). CDR1 and CDR2 from the germline V gene are PRHDT and FYEKMQ (reference sequence). V lost 2 bases and J lost 6, with 14 bases in between. The CDR3 is 15 amino acids. CDR3 residues: CASSLSLQGRQPQHF. As DNA, the CDR3 is TGTGCCAGCAGCTTAAGCCTCCAGGGGCGTCAGCCCCAGCATTTT. Full variable domain (remainder filled in from reference TRBV13 and TRBJ1-5): AAGVIQSPRHLIKEKRETATLKCYPIPRHDTVYWYQQGPGQDPQFLISFYEKMQSDKGSIPDRFSAQQFSDYHSELNMSSLELGDSALYFCASSLSLQGRQPQHFGDGTRLSIL.

The chain links TRBV27 to TRBJ1-4; 10 positions agree with TRBD1. CDR3 size: 16 residues. The junction had 7 bases not matched to a gene; V was cut back by 6 bases and J by 3 bases. Germline V gene data show CDR1 as MNHEY and CDR2 as SMNVEV (reference sequence). The DNA of the CDR3 is TGTGCCAGCAGCCGACAGGGGGCGCGGGCTAATGAAAAACTGTTTTTT. Protein product: CASSRQGARANEKLFF. The variable domain in full, with the rest retrieved from reference TRBV27 and TRBJ1-4, is EAQVTQNPRYLITVTGKKLTVTCSQNMNHEYMSWYRQDPGLGLRQIYYSMNVEVTDKGDVPEGYKVSRKEKRNFPLILESPSPNQTSLYFCASSRQGARANEKLFFGSGTQLSVL.

The chain is built from TRBV7-3 and TRBJ2-2; 7 positions match TRBD2. The CDR3 has 13 residues. Trimming cost V 2 bases and J 7 bases; bases outside gene matches: 1. The germline V gene has CDR1 SGHTA and CDR2 FQGTGA. The CDR3 DNA is TGTGCCAGCAGCTTACTAGCGGTCGGGGAGCTGTTTTTT. The encoded protein is CASSLLAVGELFF.

The chain is built from TRBV3-1 (or the pseudogene TRBV3-2) and TRBJ2-7, with 12 nucleotides matching TRBD2. Germline trimming cut 3 bases from V and 3 bases from J; bases unmatched to any gene: 12. Germline values: CDR1 LGHDT, CDR2 YNNKEL (reference sequence). The length of the CDR3 is 18 residues. CDR3 in DNA: TGTGCCAGCAGCCATCCCGGGACTAGCGGGCAGTTGGGCTACGAGCAGTACTTC. Encoded protein: CASSHPGTSGQLGYEQYF.

This rearrangement joins TRBV5-4 to TRBJ2-7; no clear D gene. Looked up from germline, CDR1 is SGHNT and CDR2 is YYREEE (reference sequence). The CDR3 has 14 amino acids. V was pared by 4 bases and J by 0 bases, with 11 bases between. CDR3 sequence reads: CASSPDLSSYEQYF. CDR3 nucleotide sequence: TGTGCCAGCAGCCCTGACTTGAGCTCCTACGAGCAGTACTTC.

The V and J genes are TRBV3-1 (or the pseudogene TRBV3-2) and TRBJ2-5, with 8 bases aligning to TRBD2. The germline CDR1 and CDR2 sequences are LGHDT and YNNKEL (reference sequence). Unmatched junction bases numbered 7, after V lost 4 bases and J lost 3 bases. The CDR3 totals 15 residues. CDR3 sequence reads: CASSRREAGEETQYF. The CDR3 DNA sequence: TGTGCCAGCAGCCGGAGGGAAGCGGGGGAAGAGACCCAGTACTTC.

This chain connects TRBV6-5 to TRBJ1-4; possibly TRBD1 for D (5 bases). Germline V gene lookup returns CDR1 MNHEY and CDR2 SVGAGI. The CDR3 runs 14 residues. V was pared by 7 bases and J by 8 bases, with 17 bases between. The CDR3 sequence: CASTSAASGEKLFF. The CDR3 DNA reads TGTGCCAGCACGTCGGCGGCCTCAGGGGAAAAACTGTTTTTT.

This chain links TRBV19 with TRBJ2-6, with 7 bases that match TRBD1. Trimming cost V 6 bases and J 2 bases; bases outside gene matches: 4. Germline CDR1 LNHDA, CDR2 SQIVND (reference sequence). CDR3 length: 15 amino acids. The CDR3 loop reads CASSLQGTGANVLTF. As DNA, the CDR3 is TGTGCCAGTAGCCTACAGGGGACTGGGGCCAACGTCCTGACTTTC.

The chain has TRBV9 and TRBJ2-2, with 7 positions matching TRBD2. The germline V gene encodes CDR1 SGDLS and CDR2 YYNGEE. The CDR3 length is 17 residues. J was trimmed by 1 base and V by 0 bases; bases with no gene match: 6. In DNA form, the CDR3 reads TGTGCCAGCAGCGTAGGGAGTCTAGCGGAGAACACCGGGGAGCTGTTTTTT. This encodes CASSVGSLAENTGELFF.

The chain combines TRBV5-1 with TRBJ1-3, with D maybe TRBD1 (5 bases). The V end was cut by 5 bases, the J end by 7 bases, with 10 bases between. The CDR3 is 12 amino acids. Germline-derived CDR1 and CDR2 are SGHRS and YFSETQ. The CDR3 sequence is CASRSGGNTIYF. The CDR3 bases are TGCGCCAGCAGATCTGGGGGGAACACCATATATTTT. Looking up the rest from reference TRBV5-1 and TRBJ1-3 gives the full variable domain: KAGVTQTPRYLIKTRGQQVTLSCSPISGHRSVSWYQQTPGQGLQFLFEYFSETQRNKGNFPGRFSGRQFSNSRSEMNVSTLELGDSALYLCASRSGGNTIYFGEGSWLTVV.

This chain links TRBV29-1 with TRBJ2-3; a possible D gene is TRBD2 (5 bases). The CDR3 has 15 amino acids. Per the germline V gene, CDR1 is SQVTM and CDR2 is ANQGSEA. Trimming removed 4 bases from V and 1 base from J, with 15 bases in between. The CDR3, as DNA: TGCAGCGTTGTCACAGCCCGGGGAGGCACAGATACGCAGTATTTT. The encoded protein is CSVVTARGGTDTQYF.

Comments on this clone: The junction departs from the called germline gene at one end, perhaps through a read error. The chain has TRBV7-7 and TRBJ2-6, with 7 bases matching TRBD1. The CDR3 sequence is 17 residues long. Per germline, CDR1 SSHAT and CDR2 FNYEAQ (reference sequence). The CDR3 loop is CASSLGAGGSGANVLTF. The CDR3 DNA reads as TGTGCTAGCAGCTTAGGGGCAGGGGGCTCTGGGGCCAACGTCCTGACTTTC.

The J gene is TRBJ1-3, the V gene TRBV6-1; D is perhaps TRBD1 (6 bases). Per germline, CDR1 MNHNS and CDR2 SASEGT. The CDR3 totals 15 residues. Trimming pared 2 bases from V and 0 bases from J, leaving 8 bases between. The CDR3 bases are TGTGCCAGCAGTGAACCCAGGGGCTCTGGAAACACCATATATTTT. It encodes CASSEPRGSGNTIYF.

This clone was found a few times. This chain uses TRBV3-1 (or the pseudogene TRBV3-2) with TRBJ2-1; D not resolved. The CDR3 is 12 residues long. Germline CDR1 LGHDT, CDR2 YNNKEL (reference sequence). Trimming removed 4 bases at V and 6 bases at J, with 7 bases between. CDR3 DNA sequence: TGTGCCAGCAGCCTAACTTCCAATGAGCAGTTCTTC. Translating gives CASSLTSNEQFF.

The V gene is TRBV28, the J gene TRBJ2-2; 8 bases agree with TRBD1. Germline-derived CDR1 and CDR2 are MDHEN and SYDVKM. CDR3 length equals 16 residues. The V segment lost 5 bases and the J segment 0 bases; nucleotides outside the gene matches: 5. This CDR3 is CASSPTGAPNTGELFF. The DNA of the CDR3 is TGTGCCAGCAGTCCGACAGGGGCCCCGAACACCGGGGAGCTGTTTTTT.

This chain uses TRBV13 with TRBJ2-2, with TRBD2 matching 9 bases. Germline loops: CDR1 PRHDT, CDR2 FYEKMQ (reference sequence). After removal of 5 bases from V and 0 bases from J, the junction contained 1 base not matched to a gene. The length of the CDR3 is 15 residues. The CDR3 DNA follows: TGTGCCAGCAGCCGACTAGCGGCGAACACCGGGGAGCTGTTTTTT. Amino acids: CASSRLAANTGELFF. Looking up the rest from reference TRBV13 and TRBJ2-2 gives the full variable domain: AAGVIQSPRHLIKEKRETATLKCYPIPRHDTVYWYQQGPGQDPQFLISFYEKMQSDKGSIPDRFSAQQFSDYHSELNMSSLELGDSALYFCASSRLAANTGELFFGEGSRLTVL.

CDR3 residues: CASNPTGEAYNEQFF. The CDR3 region has the DNA TGTGCCAGCAACCCTACAGGGGAAGCCTACAATGAGCAGTTCTTC. The genes are TRBV2 and TRBJ2-1; TRBD1 agrees at 7 bases. V trimming: 7 bases; J trimming: 2 bases; junction bases outside the gene matches: 8. The CDR3 totals 15 residues. Germline V lookup: CDR1 SNHLY, CDR2 FYNNEI.

The chain couples TRBV7-3 to TRBJ2-2; 16 bases line up with TRBD2. CDR1 and CDR2 (germline): SGHTA, FQGTGA. The J segment lost 7 bases and the V segment lost 2 bases, leaving 7 bases of the junction unmatched. This CDR3 is 18 amino acids long. CDR3 sequence: CASSLPGLAGGPVGELFF. In DNA form, the CDR3 reads TGTGCCAGCAGCTTACCGGGACTAGCGGGAGGGCCCGTCGGGGAGCTGTTTTTT.

This clone was recorded once. The V call is TRBV28, the J call TRBJ1-4; 10 nucleotides align to TRBD1. Germline CDR1 is MDHEN and CDR2 is SYDVKM. The CDR3 has 15 residues. V shed 4 bases and J 8 bases; nucleotides not matched to a gene: 7. The CDR3 is CASSSGTGEGEKLFF. CDR3 coding DNA: TGTGCCAGCAGTTCAGGGACAGGGGAGGGAGAAAAACTGTTTTTT.

V usage is TRBV7-9 and J usage is TRBJ2-7, with 7 bases matching TRBD2. The CDR3 loop spans 12 amino acids. The germline CDR1 and CDR2 sequences are SEHNR and FQNEAQ (reference sequence). J gave up 4 bases and V 8 bases, and 5 bases lay outside the gene matches. The CDR3 sequence is CASGRVGYEQYF. The DNA of the CDR3 is TGTGCCAGCGGGAGGGTGGGGTACGAGCAGTACTTC.

J is TRBJ2-5 and V is TRBV18, with 8 positions matching TRBD2. V lost 4 bases, J lost 4 bases, and 8 bases stayed unmatched. The germline V gene encodes CDR1 KGHSH and CDR2 LQKENI. This CDR3 is built from 15 residues. The CDR3 is CASSLRTRGGETQYF. The CDR3 nucleotides read TGTGCCAGCTCACTCCGGACCCGGGGGGGAGAGACCCAGTACTTC.

The CDR3 region is CASSFPGQGGEQYF. CDR3 nucleotides: TGTGCCAGCAGCTTCCCCGGACAGGGAGGCGAGCAGTACTTC. The rearrangement links TRBV7-9 to TRBJ2-7; TRBD1 matches 8 bases. Germline trimming cut 3 bases from V and 6 bases from J; bases unmatched to any gene: 7. Germline lookup yields CDR1 SEHNR and CDR2 FQNEAQ (reference sequence). The CDR3 loop spans 14 amino acids.

The rearrangement uses TRBV28 and TRBJ2-2, with TRBD1 identical over 7 bases. V lost 5 bases and J lost 7; bases outside the gene matches: 7. The CDR3 is 14 residues long. CDR1 and CDR2 from the germline V gene are MDHEN and SYDVKM. The CDR3 loop reads CASSLLQGIGELFF. The CDR3 coding sequence is TGTGCCAGCAGTCTCCTACAGGGGATCGGGGAGCTGTTTTTT. Looking up the rest from reference TRBV28 and TRBJ2-2 gives the full variable domain: DVKVTQSSRYLVKRTGEKVFLECVQDMDHENMFWYRQDPGLGLRLIYFSYDVKMKEKGDIPEGYSVSREKKERFSLILESASTNQTSMYLCASSLLQGIGELFFGEGSRLTVL.

This chain joins TRBV15 and TRBJ2-7; a weak D match, TRBD2 (6 bases). Germline CDR1 LNHNV, CDR2 YYDKDF (reference sequence). The CDR3 is 14 amino acids. The V and J ends lost 5 bases and 2 bases respectively, with 13 bases between them. The CDR3 loop is CATSFGTQTYEQYF. The CDR3 DNA reads TGTGCCACCAGCTTCGGGACTCAGACCTACGAGCAGTACTTC. Variable domain in full (rest from reference TRBV15 and TRBJ2-7): DAMVIQNPRYQVTQFGKPVTLSCSQTLNHNVMYWYQQKSSQAPKLLFHYYDKDFNNEADTPDNFQSRRPNTSFCFLDIRSPGLGDTAMYLCATSFGTQTYEQYFGPGTRLTVT.